The entry below describes one T cell receptor (beta chain). The target antigen is unknown. TCRdb's copy holds only in-frame clones and misses some; the assay was immunoSEQ multiplex PCR. The sample has about 350,000 clones; roughly nine tenths are singletons. Germline V gene lookup returns CDR1 MGHDK and CDR2 SYGVNS. Trimming took 8 bases from V and 1 from J, leaving 10 bases between them. This CDR3 is built from 13 residues. These data are taken from a study of Ad26.COV2.S vaccination and SARS-CoV-2 variants. The study's findings and limits: People given the vaccine had a wider spike-specific TCR breadth than placebo recipients did. Assessments of TCR breadth and depth may have underestimated the total T cell responses. Recipients of vaccine and of placebo showed similar breadth of their non-spike TCR repertoires.

The chain couples TRBV25-1 to TRBJ2-3; weak D call: TRBD1 (5 bases). This receptor was taken from a human donor who had recovered from COVID-19. This specimen consisted of peripheral blood, obtained after recovery from COVID-19. The DNA of the CDR3 is TGTGCCAGCTCGGTGACAGGCACAGATACGCAGTATTTT. Translation: CASSVTGTDTQYF.